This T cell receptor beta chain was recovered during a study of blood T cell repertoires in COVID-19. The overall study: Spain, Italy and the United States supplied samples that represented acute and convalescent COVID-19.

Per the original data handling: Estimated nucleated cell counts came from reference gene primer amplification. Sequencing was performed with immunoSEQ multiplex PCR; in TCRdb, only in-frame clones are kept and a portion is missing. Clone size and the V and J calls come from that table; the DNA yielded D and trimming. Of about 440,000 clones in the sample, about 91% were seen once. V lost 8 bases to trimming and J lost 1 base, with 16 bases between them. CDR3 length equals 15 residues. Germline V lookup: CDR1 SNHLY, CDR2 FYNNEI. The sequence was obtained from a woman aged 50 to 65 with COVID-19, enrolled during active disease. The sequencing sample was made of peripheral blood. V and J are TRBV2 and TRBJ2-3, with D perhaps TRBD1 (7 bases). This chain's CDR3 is CASARGGTGTDTQYF. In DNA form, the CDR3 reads TGTGCCAGCGCCCGAGGAGGGACAGGCACAGATACGCAGTATTTT.